The sequence of this T cell receptor (beta chain) was determined in a study of blood T cell repertoires in COVID-19. Study-wide context: The origin of the acute and convalescent COVID-19 samples was the United States, Italy and Spain.

In the authors' workflow: Reference gene primer amplification gave estimated nucleated cell counts. Only in-frame clones appear in the TCRdb table, and some are missing; sequencing was by immunoSEQ multiplex PCR. That table supplies the V and J calls and clone size; D and trimming were determined from the DNA. This sample has 250,000 to 350,000 clones; about nine tenths occur once, and the top ten carry approximately 13%. After removal of 2 bases from V and 3 bases from J, the junction contained 9 bases not matched to a gene. The V gene's germline CDR1 is MNHEY and CDR2 SVGEGT. CDR3 length: 17 amino acids.

This chain joins TRBV6-2 or TRBV6-3 and TRBJ1-5, with 8 bases matching TRBD1. The clonotype comes from a woman aged 55-75 years with acute or convalescent COVID-19. Sequences were obtained from peripheral blood. The CDR3 nucleotides read TGTGCCAGCAGTTACGCACCCCAGGGGGCGCCCAATCAGCCCCAGCATTTT. Amino acid sequence: CASSYAPQGAPNQPQHF.